The rows below give T cell receptor beta chains drawn from one sample of a study of CD8 T cells in Susac syndrome. From the immunoSEQ multiplex PCR reads, TCRdb called clonotypes with MiXCR, one entry per CDR3 protein. The sample contains around 180,000 distinct CDR3 sequences, 94% of which appear only once. The specimen was CD4+ T cells from PBMCs. These TCRs come from a human donor with Susac syndrome. CDR3s include the opening cysteine and the closing phenylalanine or tryptophan. D genes are given only for firm matches. Some rows mark clone size as missing; the rest say once, few, many or name a class of expanded clone.

size,D,V,J,CDR3,DNA
-,-,TRBV5-6,TRBJ1-5,CASSLPGSILNQPQHF,TGTGCCAGCAGCTTGCCAGGTTCGATCCTAAATCAGCCCCAGCATTTT
-,TRBD1,TRBV6-5,TRBJ2-3,CASTPQGTDTQYF,TGTGCCAGCACCCCACAGGGGACAGATACGCAGTATTTT
-,-,TRBV2,TRBJ2-6,CASTSGANVLTF,TGTGCCAGCACCTCGGGGGCCAACGTCCTGACTTTC
-,-,TRBV30,TRBJ1-1,CAWERGFGSTEAFF,TGTGCCTGGGAACGGGGCTTCGGAAGTACTGAAGCTTTCTTT
-,-,TRBV6-5,TRBJ1-2,CASSYSSGWGYTF,TGTGCCAGCAGTTACTCCTCAGGTTGGGGCTACACCTTC
-,TRBD2,TRBV7-2,TRBJ2-1,CASSMPVRGSGGPYNEQFF,TGTGCCAGCAGCATGCCCGTAAGGGGTAGCGGGGGACCCTACAATGAGCAGTTCTTC
-,-,TRBV20-1,TRBJ2-7,CSAGGGVPYEQYF,TGCAGTGCAGGCGGCGGAGTCCCCTACGAGCAGTACTTC
-,-,TRBV3-1,TRBJ1-2,CASSQVGAGGYTF,TGTGCCAGCAGCCAAGTAGGGGCGGGTGGCTACACCTTC
-,TRBD1,TRBV5-1,TRBJ1-1,CASSLGSTGPGTEAFF,TGCGCCAGCAGCTTGGGGTCGACAGGGCCGGGTACTGAAGCTTTCTTT
-,TRBD1,TRBV6-1,TRBJ2-1,CASSEETGAYNEQFF,TGTGCCAGCAGTGAAGAGACAGGGGCCTACAATGAGCAGTTCTTC
-,-,TRBV2,TRBJ2-7,CASSDFSAGEQYF,TGTGCCAGCAGTGATTTTAGTGCTGGCGAGCAGTACTTC
once,-,TRBV2,TRBJ2-1,CASRGPGNNEQFF,TGTGCCAGCAGAGGGCCGGGGAACAATGAGCAGTTCTTC
-,TRBD1,TRBV10-2,TRBJ2-4,CASSEVGQAALIQYF,TGCGCCAGCAGTGAGGTTGGACAGGCCGCTTTGATTCAGTACTTC
-,TRBD1,TRBV20-1,TRBJ2-2,CSASNRGRAGELFF,TGCAGTGCCTCCAACAGGGGCCGGGCCGGGGAGCTGTTTTTT
-,-,TRBV30,TRBJ1-2,CAWSRRDATYGYTF,TGTGCCTGGAGTCGCCGGGACGCCACCTATGGCTACACCTTC
-,-,TRBV25-1,TRBJ2-3,CASSEWGLIADTQYF,TGTGCCAGCAGTGAATGGGGGTTAATCGCGGATACGCAGTATTTT
-,TRBD2,TRBV4-2,TRBJ2-1,CASSQEGGGSGGYNEQFF,TGTGCCAGCAGCCAAGAGGGGGGCGGCAGCGGGGGGTACAATGAGCAGTTCTTC
-,-,TRBV18,TRBJ1-1,CASSPFGGMNTEAFF,TGTGCCAGCTCCCCTTTTGGGGGGATGAACACTGAAGCTTTCTTT
-,TRBD2,TRBV4-3,TRBJ2-3,CASSPRGTSGADTQYF,TGCGCCAGCAGTCCCCGTGGGACTAGTGGGGCAGATACGCAGTATTTT
-,TRBD1,TRBV10-3,TRBJ2-5,CAIRDRGPQKTQYF,TGTGCCATCAGGGACAGGGGGCCCCAAAAGACCCAGTACTTC